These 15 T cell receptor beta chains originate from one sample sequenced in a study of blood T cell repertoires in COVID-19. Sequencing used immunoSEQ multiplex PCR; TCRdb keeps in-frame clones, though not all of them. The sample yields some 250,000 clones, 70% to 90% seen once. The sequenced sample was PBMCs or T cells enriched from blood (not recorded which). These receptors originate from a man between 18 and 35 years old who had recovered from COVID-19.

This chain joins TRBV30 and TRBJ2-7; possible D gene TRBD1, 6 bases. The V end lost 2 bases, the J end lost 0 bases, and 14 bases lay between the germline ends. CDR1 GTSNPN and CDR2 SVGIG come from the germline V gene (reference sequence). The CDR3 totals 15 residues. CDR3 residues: CAWSLGHPSSYEQYF. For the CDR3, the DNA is TGTGCCTGGAGTCTGGGACATCCGAGCTCCTACGAGCAGTACTTC.

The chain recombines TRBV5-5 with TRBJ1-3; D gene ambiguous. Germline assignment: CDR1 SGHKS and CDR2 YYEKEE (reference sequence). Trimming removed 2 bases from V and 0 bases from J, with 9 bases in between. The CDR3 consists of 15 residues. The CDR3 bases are TGTGCCAGCAGCTTCTTAAGGAGCTCTGGAAACACCATATATTTT. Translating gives CASSFLRSSGNTIYF.

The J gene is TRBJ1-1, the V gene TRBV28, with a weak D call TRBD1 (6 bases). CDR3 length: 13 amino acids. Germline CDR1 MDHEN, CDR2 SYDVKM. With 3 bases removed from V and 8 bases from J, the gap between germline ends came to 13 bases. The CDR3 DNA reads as TGTGCCAGCAGTTTGGGGGCCACCACGGAAGCTTTCTTT. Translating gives CASSLGATTEAFF.

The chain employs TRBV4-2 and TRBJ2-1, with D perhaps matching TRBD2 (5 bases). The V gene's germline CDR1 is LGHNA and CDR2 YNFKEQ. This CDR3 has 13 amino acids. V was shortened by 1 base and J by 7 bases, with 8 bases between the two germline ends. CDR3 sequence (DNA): TGTGCCAGCAGCCAAGGGCGGGCTAATGAGCAGTTCTTC. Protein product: CASSQGRANEQFF.

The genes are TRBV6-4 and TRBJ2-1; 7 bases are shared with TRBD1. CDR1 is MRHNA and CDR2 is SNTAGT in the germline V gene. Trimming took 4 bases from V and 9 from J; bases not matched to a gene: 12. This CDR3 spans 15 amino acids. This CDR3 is CASSGKSGGLSEQFF. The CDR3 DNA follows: TGTGCCAGCAGTGGCAAGTCAGGGGGTCTTAGTGAGCAGTTCTTC.

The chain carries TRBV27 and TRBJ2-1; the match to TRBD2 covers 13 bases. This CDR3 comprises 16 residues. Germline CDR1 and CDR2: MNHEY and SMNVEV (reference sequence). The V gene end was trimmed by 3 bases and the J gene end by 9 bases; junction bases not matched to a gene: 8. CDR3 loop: CASSLGTSGAGGEQFF. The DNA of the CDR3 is TGTGCCAGCAGTTTGGGGACTAGCGGGGCCGGCGGTGAGCAGTTCTTC.

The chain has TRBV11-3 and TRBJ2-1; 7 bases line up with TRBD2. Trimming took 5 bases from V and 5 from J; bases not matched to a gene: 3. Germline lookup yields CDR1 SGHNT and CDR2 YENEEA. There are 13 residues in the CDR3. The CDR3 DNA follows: TGTGCCAGCAGCCCGCTAGCGGACAATGAGCAGTTCTTC. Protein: CASSPLADNEQFF.

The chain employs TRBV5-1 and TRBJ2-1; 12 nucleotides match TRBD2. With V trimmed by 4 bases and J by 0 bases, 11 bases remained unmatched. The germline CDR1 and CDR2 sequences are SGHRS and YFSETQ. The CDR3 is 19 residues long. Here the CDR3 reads CASSTFRGTSGPSYNEQFF. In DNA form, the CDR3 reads TGCGCCAGCAGCACCTTCCGGGGGACTAGCGGGCCCTCCTACAATGAGCAGTTCTTC.

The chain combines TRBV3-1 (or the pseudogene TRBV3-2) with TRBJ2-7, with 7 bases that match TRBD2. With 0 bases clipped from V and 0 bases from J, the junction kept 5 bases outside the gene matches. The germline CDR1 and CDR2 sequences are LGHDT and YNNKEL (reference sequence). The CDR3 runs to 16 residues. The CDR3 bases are TGTGCCAGCAGCCAAGAAGGCGGGAGCAGCTCCTACGAGCAGTACTTC. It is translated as CASSQEGGSSSYEQYF.

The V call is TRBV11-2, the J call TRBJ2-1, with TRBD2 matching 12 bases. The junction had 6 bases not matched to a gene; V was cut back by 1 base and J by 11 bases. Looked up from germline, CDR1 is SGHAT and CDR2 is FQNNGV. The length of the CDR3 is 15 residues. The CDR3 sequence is CASSLASGRAEKQFF. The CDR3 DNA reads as TGTGCCAGCAGCTTAGCTAGCGGGAGGGCCGAGAAGCAGTTCTTC.

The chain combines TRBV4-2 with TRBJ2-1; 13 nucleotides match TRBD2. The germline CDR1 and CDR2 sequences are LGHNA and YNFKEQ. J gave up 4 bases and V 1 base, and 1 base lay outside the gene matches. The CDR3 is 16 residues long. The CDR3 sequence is CASSQGTSGSYNEQFF. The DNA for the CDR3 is TGTGCCAGCAGCCAAGGGACTAGCGGGAGTTACAATGAGCAGTTCTTC.

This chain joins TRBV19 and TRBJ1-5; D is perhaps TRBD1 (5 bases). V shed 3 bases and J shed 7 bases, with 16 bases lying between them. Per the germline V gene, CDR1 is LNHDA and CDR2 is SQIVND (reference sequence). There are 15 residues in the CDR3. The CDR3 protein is CASSIVGGGGQPQHF. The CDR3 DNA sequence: TGTGCCAGTAGTATCGTGGGCGGGGGGGGGCAGCCCCAGCATTTT.

CDR3 protein: CASGTLSYEQYF. The CDR3 nucleotides are TGCGCCAGCGGGACACTGAGCTACGAGCAGTACTTC. The chain carries TRBV10-2 and TRBJ2-7; a possible D gene is TRBD1 (6 bases). Per the germline V gene, CDR1 is WSHSY and CDR2 is SAAADI. This CDR3 contains 12 residues. Trimming cost V 8 bases and J 3 bases, with 11 bases left between them.

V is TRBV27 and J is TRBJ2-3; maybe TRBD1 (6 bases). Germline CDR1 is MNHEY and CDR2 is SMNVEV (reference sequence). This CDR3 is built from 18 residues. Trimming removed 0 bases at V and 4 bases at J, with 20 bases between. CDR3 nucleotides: TGTGCCAGCAGTTTATCGGCCTTAGTTACAGGGCACCCAGATACGCAGTATTTT. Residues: CASSLSALVTGHPDTQYF.

The CDR3 reads CASSIPGQETQYF. CDR3 DNA sequence: TGTGCCAGTAGTATTCCAGGCCAAGAGACCCAGTACTTC. The V gene is TRBV19, the J gene TRBJ2-5; no reliable D call. The CDR3 runs to 13 residues. The germline CDR1 and CDR2 sequences are LNHDA and SQIVND (reference sequence). V lost 3 bases and J 1 base, leaving 6 bases between the germline ends.